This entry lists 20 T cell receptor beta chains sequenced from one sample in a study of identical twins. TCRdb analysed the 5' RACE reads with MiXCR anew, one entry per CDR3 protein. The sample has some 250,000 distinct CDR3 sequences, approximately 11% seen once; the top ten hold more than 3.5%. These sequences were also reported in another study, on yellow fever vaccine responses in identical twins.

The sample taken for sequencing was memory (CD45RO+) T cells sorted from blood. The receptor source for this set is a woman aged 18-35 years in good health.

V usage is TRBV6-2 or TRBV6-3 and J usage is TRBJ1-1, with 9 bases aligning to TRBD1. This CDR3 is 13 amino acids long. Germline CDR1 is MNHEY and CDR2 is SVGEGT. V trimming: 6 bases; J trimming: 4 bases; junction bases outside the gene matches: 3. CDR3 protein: CASRGTGPTEAFF. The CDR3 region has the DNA TGTGCCAGCAGGGGGACAGGGCCCACTGAAGCTTTCTTT.

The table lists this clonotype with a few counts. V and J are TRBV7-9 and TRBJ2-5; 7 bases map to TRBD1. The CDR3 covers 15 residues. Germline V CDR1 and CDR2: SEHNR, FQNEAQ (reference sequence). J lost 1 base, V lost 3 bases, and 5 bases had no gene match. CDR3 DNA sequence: TGTGCCAGCAGCTTCAGTAGGGGGCTCCAAGAGACCCAGTACTTC. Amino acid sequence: CASSFSRGLQETQYF.

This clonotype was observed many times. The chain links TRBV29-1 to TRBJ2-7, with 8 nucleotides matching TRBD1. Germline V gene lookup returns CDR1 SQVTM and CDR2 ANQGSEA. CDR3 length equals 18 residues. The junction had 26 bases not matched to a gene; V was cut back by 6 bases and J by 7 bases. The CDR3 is CSVKLPGQVIPNTMEQYF. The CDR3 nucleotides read TGCAGCGTCAAGTTACCGGGACAGGTTATTCCAAACACCATGGAGCAGTACTTC.

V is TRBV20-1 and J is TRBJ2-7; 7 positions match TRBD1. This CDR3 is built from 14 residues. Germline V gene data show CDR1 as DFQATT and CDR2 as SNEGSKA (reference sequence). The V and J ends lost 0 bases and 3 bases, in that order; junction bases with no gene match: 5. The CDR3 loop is CSARDLAGGYEQYF. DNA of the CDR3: TGCAGTGCTAGAGATCTGGCAGGGGGCTACGAGCAGTACTTC.

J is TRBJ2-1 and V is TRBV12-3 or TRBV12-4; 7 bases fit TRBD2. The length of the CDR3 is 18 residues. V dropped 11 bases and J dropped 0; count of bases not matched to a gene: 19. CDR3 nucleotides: TGTGCCTTCTGTCCAACCACGCTGGGGGGGAGCTCCTACAATGAGCAGTTCTTC. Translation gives CAFCPTTLGGSSYNEQFF.

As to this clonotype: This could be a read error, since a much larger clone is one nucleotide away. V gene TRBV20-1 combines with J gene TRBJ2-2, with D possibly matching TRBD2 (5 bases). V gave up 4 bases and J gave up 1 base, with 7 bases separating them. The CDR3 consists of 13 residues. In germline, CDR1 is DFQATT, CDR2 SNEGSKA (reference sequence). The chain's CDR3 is CSAIGVNTGELFF. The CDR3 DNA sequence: TGCAGTGCTATCGGGGTGAACACCGGGGAGCTGTTTTTT.

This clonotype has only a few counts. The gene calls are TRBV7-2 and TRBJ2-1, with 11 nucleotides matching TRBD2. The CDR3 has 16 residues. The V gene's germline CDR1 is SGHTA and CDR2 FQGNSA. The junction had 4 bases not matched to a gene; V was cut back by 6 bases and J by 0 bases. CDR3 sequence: CASSSSGGSSYNEQFF. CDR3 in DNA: TGTGCCAGCAGTTCTAGCGGGGGGAGCTCCTACAATGAGCAGTTCTTC. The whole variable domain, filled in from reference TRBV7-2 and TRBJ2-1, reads GAGVSQSPSNKVTEKGKDVELRCDPISGHTALYWYRQSLGQGLEFLIYFQGNSAPDKSGLPSDRFSAERTGGSVSTLTIQRTQQEDSAVYLCASSSSGGSSYNEQFFGPGTRLTVL.

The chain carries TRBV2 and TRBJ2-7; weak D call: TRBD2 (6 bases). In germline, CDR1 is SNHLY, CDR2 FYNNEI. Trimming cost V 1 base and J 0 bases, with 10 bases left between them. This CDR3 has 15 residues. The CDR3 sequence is CASSEGHGSSYEQYF. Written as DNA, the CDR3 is TGTGCCAGCAGTGAAGGACACGGGAGCTCCTACGAGCAGTACTTC.

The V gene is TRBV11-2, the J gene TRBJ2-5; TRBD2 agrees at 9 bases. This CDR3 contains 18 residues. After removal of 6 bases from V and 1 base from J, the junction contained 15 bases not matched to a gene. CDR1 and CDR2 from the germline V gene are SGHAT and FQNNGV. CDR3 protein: CASSPLNMGGGAQETQYF. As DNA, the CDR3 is TGTGCCAGCAGTCCACTCAATATGGGCGGGGGGGCCCAAGAGACCCAGTACTTC.

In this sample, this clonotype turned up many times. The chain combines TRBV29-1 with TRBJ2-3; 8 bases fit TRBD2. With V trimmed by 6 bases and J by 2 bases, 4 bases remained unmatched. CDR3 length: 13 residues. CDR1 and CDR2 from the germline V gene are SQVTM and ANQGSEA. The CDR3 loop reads CSVLAGFTDTQYF. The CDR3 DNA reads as TGCAGCGTGTTAGCGGGATTCACAGATACGCAGTATTTT.

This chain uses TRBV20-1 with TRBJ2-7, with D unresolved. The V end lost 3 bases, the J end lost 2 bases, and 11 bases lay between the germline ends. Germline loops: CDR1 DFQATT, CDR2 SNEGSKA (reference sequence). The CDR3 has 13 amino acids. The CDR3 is CSASRLLAYEQYF. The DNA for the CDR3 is TGCAGTGCTAGTCGACTTCTCGCCTACGAGCAGTACTTC.

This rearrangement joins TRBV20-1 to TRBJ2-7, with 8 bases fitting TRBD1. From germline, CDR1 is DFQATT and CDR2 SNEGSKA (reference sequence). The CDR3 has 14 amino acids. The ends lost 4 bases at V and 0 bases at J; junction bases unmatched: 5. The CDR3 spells CSAIRTGSSYEQYF. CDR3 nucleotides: TGCAGTGCTATCCGGACAGGGAGCTCCTACGAGCAGTACTTC.

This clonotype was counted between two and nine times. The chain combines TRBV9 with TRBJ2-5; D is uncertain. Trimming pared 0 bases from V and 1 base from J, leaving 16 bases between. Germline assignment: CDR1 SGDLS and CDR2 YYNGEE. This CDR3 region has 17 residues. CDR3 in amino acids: CASSVDPMGRLQETQYF. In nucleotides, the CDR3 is TGTGCCAGCAGCGTAGATCCCATGGGCCGGCTCCAAGAGACCCAGTACTTC.

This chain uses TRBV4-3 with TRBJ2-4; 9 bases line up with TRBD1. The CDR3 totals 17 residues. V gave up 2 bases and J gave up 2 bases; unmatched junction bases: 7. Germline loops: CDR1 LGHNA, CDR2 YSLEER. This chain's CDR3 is CASSQLGTGTSKNIQYF. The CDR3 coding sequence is TGCGCCAGCAGCCAACTGGGGACAGGGACTTCCAAAAACATTCAGTACTTC.

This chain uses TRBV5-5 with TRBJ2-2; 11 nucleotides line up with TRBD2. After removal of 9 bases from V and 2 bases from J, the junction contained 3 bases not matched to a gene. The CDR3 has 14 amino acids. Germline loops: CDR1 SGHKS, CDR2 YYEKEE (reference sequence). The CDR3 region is CATGTSGNTGELFF. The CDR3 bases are TGTGCCACCGGGACTAGCGGAAACACCGGGGAGCTGTTTTTT.

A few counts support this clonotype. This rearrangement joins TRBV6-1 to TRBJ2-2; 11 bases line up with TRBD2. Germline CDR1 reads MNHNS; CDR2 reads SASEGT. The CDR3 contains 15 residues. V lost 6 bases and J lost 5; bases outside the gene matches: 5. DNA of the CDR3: TGTGCCAGCAGACTAGCGGGAGAGTTAACCGGGGAGCTGTTTTTT. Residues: CASRLAGELTGELFF.

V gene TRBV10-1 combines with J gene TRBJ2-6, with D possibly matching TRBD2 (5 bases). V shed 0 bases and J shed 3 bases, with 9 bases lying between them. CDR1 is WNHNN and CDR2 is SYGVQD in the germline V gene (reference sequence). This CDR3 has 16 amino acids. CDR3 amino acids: CASSESRGYGANVLTF. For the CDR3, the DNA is TGCGCCAGCAGTGAGTCTCGGGGATATGGGGCCAACGTCCTGACTTTC.

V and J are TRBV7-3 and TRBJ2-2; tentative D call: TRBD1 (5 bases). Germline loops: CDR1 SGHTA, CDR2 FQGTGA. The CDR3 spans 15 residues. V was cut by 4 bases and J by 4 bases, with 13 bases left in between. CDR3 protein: CASSSSGLGTGELFF. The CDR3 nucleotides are TGTGCCAGCAGCTCCTCAGGGCTGGGCACCGGGGAGCTGTTTTTT.

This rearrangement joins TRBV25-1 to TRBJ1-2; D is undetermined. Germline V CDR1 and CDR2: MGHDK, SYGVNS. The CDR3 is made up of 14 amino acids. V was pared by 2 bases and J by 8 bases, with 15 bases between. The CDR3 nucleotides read TGTGCCAGCAGTGAAGTGGGCAGACCATCCGGCTACACCTTC. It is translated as CASSEVGRPSGYTF.

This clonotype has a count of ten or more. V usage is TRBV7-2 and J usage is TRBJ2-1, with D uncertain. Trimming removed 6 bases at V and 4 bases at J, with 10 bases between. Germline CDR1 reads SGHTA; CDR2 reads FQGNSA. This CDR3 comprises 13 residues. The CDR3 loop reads CASSFGRYNEQFF. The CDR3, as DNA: TGTGCCAGCAGTTTCGGACGATACAATGAGCAGTTCTTC. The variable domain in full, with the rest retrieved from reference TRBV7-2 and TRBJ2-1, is GAGVSQSPSNKVTEKGKDVELRCDPISGHTALYWYRQSLGQGLEFLIYFQGNSAPDKSGLPSDRFSAERTGGSVSTLTIQRTQQEDSAVYLCASSFGRYNEQFFGPGTRLTVL.